Reported below is one T cell receptor (beta chain). The sample originates from a study of response to subunit inactivated influenza vaccine. Germline V gene lookup returns CDR1 MGHDK and CDR2 SYGVNS. V lost 4 bases and J lost 4, with 19 bases in between. This CDR3 has 16 residues. A single record per CDR3 protein comes from TCRdb applying MiXCR to the RT-PCR reads. The repertoire consists of fewer than 400,000 distinct CDR3 sequences, with roughly a fifth occurring once and the leading ten covering about 10%. This clonotype was sampled from a man aged 50 to 69 who received an inactivated influenza vaccine. The V and J genes are TRBV25-1 and TRBJ2-5; D is perhaps TRBD1 (6 bases). This sample comprised PBMCs from blood, obtained about 20 months after vaccination. CDR3 sequence: CASSAAQQGRAETQYF. The CDR3 bases are TGTGCCAGCAGTGCCGCCCAACAGGGTAGGGCAGAGACCCAGTACTTC.